The table lists the clone carrying this T cell receptor beta chain with a count of one. Antigen unknown. The sample is drawn from a study of cytomegalovirus exposure and HLA in healthy donors. As for the study in general: Some 85 million unique TCRs, all from HLA-typed donors, were included in an early release of the data.

The PCR employed 60 Vbeta primers together with 13 Jbeta primers. TCRdb's copy holds only in-frame clones and misses some; the assay was immunoSEQ multiplex PCR. The repertoire holds roughly 200,000 clones, with over 65% as singletons. From germline, CDR1 is SGHAT and CDR2 FQNNGV. The ends lost 0 bases at V and 3 bases at J; junction bases unmatched: 6. The CDR3 extends over 16 amino acids. Regarding the study as a whole: In a later analysis, TCR beta V- and J-gene trimming showed a link to a missense DCLRE1C variant. Later analysis suggested most CMV-associated TCR beta chains were HLA-restricted. Being productive about 90% or about 30% of the time was typical of most TCR beta V segments in an earlier analysis.

This sequence originates from a woman aged 25 to 39 in good health and CMV-seronegative. This chain links TRBV11-2 with TRBJ2-7, with 9 bases fitting TRBD2. Sequences were obtained from PBMCs. Here the CDR3 DNA reads TGTGCCAGCAGCTTAGATGGGCTAGCGGGACTCTACGAGCAGTACTTC. Amino acids: CASSLDGLAGLYEQYF.